This passage covers 15 T cell receptor beta chains from one sample sequenced in a study of blood T cell repertoires in COVID-19. TCRdb keeps only in-frame clones here, not all; method: immunoSEQ multiplex PCR. The sample has 310,000 or so clones; about 87% are singletons. The sequenced sample was peripheral blood. The receptors originated from a man aged 30 to 45 with COVID-19, enrolled during active disease.

This rearrangement joins TRBV7-9 to TRBJ1-3, with no clear D. This CDR3 contains 18 residues. Germline V gene data show CDR1 as SEHNR and CDR2 as FQNEAQ (reference sequence). V dropped 2 bases and J dropped 0 bases, with 17 bases sitting between them. In DNA form, the CDR3 reads TGTGCCAGCAGCTTAATCTGGTCTGCCCCAGGCTCTGGAAACACCATATATTTT. Translation: CASSLIWSAPGSGNTIYF.

The rearrangement uses TRBV18 and TRBJ1-3; maybe TRBD1 (5 bases). V was trimmed by 1 base and J by 0 bases, leaving 10 bases between them. Germline CDR1 KGHSH, CDR2 LQKENI. The CDR3 extends over 16 amino acids. The CDR3 protein is CASSPRQTDSGNTIYF. The CDR3 DNA is TGTGCCAGCTCACCACGACAGACAGACTCTGGAAACACCATATATTTT.

The gene calls are TRBV12-3 or TRBV12-4 and TRBJ2-1; D perhaps matches TRBD2 (6 bases). The CDR3 extends over 13 amino acids. Trimming took 5 bases from V and 9 from J, leaving 14 bases between them. CDR3 amino acids: CASSDGGDLEQFF. The CDR3 nucleotides are TGTGCCAGCAGTGATGGAGGGGACCTTGAGCAGTTCTTC.

This chain connects TRBV27 to TRBJ2-7; D not resolved. Trimming stripped 3 bases from V and 6 bases from J, with 18 bases between. Germline CDR1 MNHEY, CDR2 SMNVEV (reference sequence). This CDR3 comprises 15 residues. DNA of the CDR3: TGTGCCAGCAGTTTCGCACAGACCTTCGCCAGCGAGCAGTACTTC. Translated: CASSFAQTFASEQYF.

This clone was seen at least ten times. The J gene is TRBJ2-3, the V gene TRBV6-2 or TRBV6-3; a weak D match, TRBD1 (6 bases). The CDR3 loop spans 14 amino acids. Germline V lookup: CDR1 MNHEY, CDR2 SVGEGT. V was cut by 5 bases and J by 3 bases, with 12 bases left in between. CDR3 bases: TGTGCCAGCAGTAAAGGGACAACGACAGATACGCAGTATTTT. It translates to CASSKGTTTDTQYF.

The chain recombines TRBV29-1 with TRBJ1-2, with D maybe TRBD1 (5 bases). With 2 bases removed from V and 7 bases from J, the gap between germline ends came to 11 bases. This CDR3 has 12 residues. The V gene's germline CDR1 is SQVTM and CDR2 ANQGSEA. CDR3 loop: CSVESSGGGYTF. The CDR3 DNA follows: TGCAGCGTTGAATCTTCGGGGGGTGGCTACACCTTC.

This clone was seen only a few times. The chain uses TRBV4-3 and TRBJ1-1, with D maybe TRBD1 (5 bases). The germline V gene has CDR1 LGHNA and CDR2 YSLEER. V lost 0 bases to trimming and J lost 1 base, with 21 bases between them. The CDR3 runs 19 residues. CDR3 bases: TGCGCCAGCAGCCAAGATGGCGGTGACAGTTTGGCAAGGAACACTGAAGCTTTCTTT. It yields the protein CASSQDGGDSLARNTEAFF.

The V call is TRBV29-1, the J call TRBJ1-2; possibly TRBD1 for D (6 bases). Germline V gene sequence: CDR1 SQVTM, CDR2 ANQGSEA. Trimming removed 4 bases from V and 0 bases from J, with 18 bases in between. The CDR3 is 16 residues long. The CDR3 loop reads CSVVGGAAGSNYGYTF. The CDR3 nucleotides read TGCAGCGTTGTAGGGGGGGCGGCAGGGTCTAACTATGGCTACACCTTC.

The chain uses TRBV7-8 and TRBJ2-7; 8 positions agree with TRBD2. V was pared by 1 base and J by 4 bases, with 3 bases of the junction left unmatched. Germline loops: CDR1 SGHVS, CDR2 FQNEAQ. This CDR3 has 14 residues. CDR3 coding DNA: TGTGCCAGCAGCTTAGGCGCGGGAGGTTACGAGCAGTACTTC. Amino acid sequence: CASSLGAGGYEQYF.

The V call is TRBV18, the J call TRBJ1-2; no firm D call. V was cut by 8 bases and J by 3 bases, with 10 bases left in between. CDR3 length: 12 residues. The germline V gene encodes CDR1 KGHSH and CDR2 LQKENI. The chain's CDR3 is CASVPGDYGYTF. The DNA for the CDR3 is TGTGCCAGCGTGCCGGGAGACTATGGCTACACCTTC. Full variable domain (remainder filled in from reference TRBV18 and TRBJ1-2): NAGVMQNPRHLVRRRGQEARLRCSPMKGHSHVYWYRQLPEEGLKFMVYLQKENIIDESGMPKERFSAEFPKEGPSILRIQQVVRGDSAAYFCASVPGDYGYTFGSGTRLTVV.

The gene calls are TRBV5-1 and TRBJ1-4; TRBD1 matches at 8 bases. With 3 bases clipped from V and 2 bases from J, the junction kept 0 bases outside the gene matches. The CDR3 has 14 residues. The germline V gene encodes CDR1 SGHRS and CDR2 YFSETQ. CDR3 in amino acids: CASSYRGTNEKLFF. For the CDR3, the DNA is TGCGCCAGCAGCTACAGGGGGACTAATGAAAAACTGTTTTTT.

The chain couples TRBV4-2 to TRBJ2-2; TRBD2 is a possible D gene (5 bases). This CDR3 spans 13 amino acids. V shed 3 bases and J shed 5 bases, with 7 bases lying between them. In germline, CDR1 is LGHNA, CDR2 YNFKEQ. CDR3 in DNA: TGTGCCAGCAGCCAGAGGGAGACCGGGGAGCTGTTTTTT. This sequence encodes CASSQRETGELFF.

In regard to this clone: Within the sample, other DNA sequences also encode this same CDR3. This rearrangement joins TRBV7-9 to TRBJ1-2, with D maybe TRBD1 (5 bases). CDR1 and CDR2 from the germline V gene are SEHNR and FQNEAQ (reference sequence). This CDR3 spans 13 amino acids. Trimming removed 3 bases at V and 2 bases at J, with 7 bases between. The CDR3 region has the DNA TGTGCCAGCAGCTTTGGGGGGAACTATGGCTACACCTTC. Translated: CASSFGGNYGYTF.

The rearrangement joins TRBV5-4 to TRBJ1-2, with 12 bases fitting TRBD1. J gave up 3 bases and V 0 bases, and 3 bases lay outside the gene matches. CDR1 is SGHNT and CDR2 is YYREEE in the germline V gene (reference sequence). This CDR3 region has 16 residues. For the CDR3, the DNA is TGTGCCAGCAGCTTGGCGGGACAGGGGGCGGACTATGGCTACACCTTC. Its protein is CASSLAGQGADYGYTF.

The chain employs TRBV30 and TRBJ1-1; 8 bases match TRBD1. CDR1 and CDR2 from the germline V gene are GTSNPN and SVGIG (reference sequence). J lost 1 base, V lost 3 bases, and 4 bases had no gene match. The CDR3 covers 14 residues. The CDR3 region is CAWSGDRGNTEAFF. In nucleotides, the CDR3 is TGTGCCTGGAGCGGTGACAGGGGGAACACTGAAGCTTTCTTT.